This T cell receptor (beta chain) derives from a study of cytomegalovirus exposure and HLA in healthy donors (dated by TCRdb to 2017 to 2019). About the study as a whole: According to an earlier analysis of 550 to 700 of the donors, 150 million to 200 million T cells yielded roughly 100 million unique TCR beta sequences and less than 300 Gb of sequence data. A later analysis re-analyzed previously published TCR beta repertoires from roughly 690 donors and added high-resolution HLA genotyping to study TCR occurrence patterns. The study used immunosequencing to profile the T cell repertoires of hundreds of subjects and linked those repertoires to cytomegalovirus serostatus. To predict cytomegalovirus infection status, the study brought together high-throughput TCR immunosequencing, statistical association of individual TCRs with disease status, and machine learning. Alongside the repertoire data, information on donor age, sex, ethnicity and CMV serostatus was compiled. Approximately 310 gigabases of sequencing data and 80 million or so unique TCR sequences were included in an early release covering about 700 HLA-typed donors. Because of strong linkage in the cohort, roughly five DR-DQ haplotypes were treated as single units for association and clustering. Of the 300 to 500 genotyped donors, 75% to 85% were placed in the genetic ancestry cluster associated with self-reported Caucasian donors. The aim of the study was to test whether cataloging public T cell receptors could identify signatures of past pathogen exposure. A later genetic analysis took genome-wide SNP genotypes for about 55% of the roughly 700 donors and used that subset as a discovery cohort. In an earlier analysis of 587 of the donors, high-throughput TCR beta sequencing was used to judge whether each TCR beta V gene segment behaved as functional or pseudogenic. Rather than drawing on any new phenotypic data, the later analysis identified candidate immune exposures from TCR beta sequences and the way those sequences occurred across donors. HLA typing covered class I and class II loci at four-digit resolution. Typing coverage differed by locus: A, B, C, DRB1 and DQB1 were typed in about 620-630 donors, DQA1 in 500 to 550, DPA1 in 600 to 610, and DPB1 in 472. On average, roughly 240,000 unique TCR beta nucleotide sequences were sequenced per donor among a few hundred genotyped donors of the cohort, with roughly 18% of those sequences being non-productive. Along with the roughly 710-subject first cohort, a separate validation cohort of over a hundred different subjects was used. All discovery cohort repertoires had been generated using a single sequencing platform.

Findings and caveats that apply to the study as a whole: An earlier analysis of approximately 600 of the donors showed that most TCR beta V segments appeared in productive rearrangements either about 87% or about 30% of the time, which broadly matched IMGT annotations. According to the authors, the approach could potentially be generalized to other disease states and immunological phenotypes. A further reported finding was that TCR beta sequences accurately predicted the HLA-A and HLA-B alleles for most subjects in the first cohort. Correlated functional status among segregating V segments might be attributable to linkage disequilibrium, but an unknown experimental factor could not be ruled out. The study listed 150 to 200 TCR beta chains as associated with cytomegalovirus. In a later genetic analysis, a missense DCLRE1C variant was associated with V-gene and J-gene trimming of TCR beta chains, and the association was replicated in an independent cohort. In a later analysis, several top co-occurrence clusters were reported to appear linked to parvovirus B19, influenza, CMV and Epstein-Barr virus. HLA typing was unavailable for some donors at each locus, so association tests used only the typed subset. According to a later genetic analysis, donors in an Asian-associated ancestry cluster had fewer N-insertions in productive TCRs than the approximately 700-donor mean. This cohort had only TCR beta chains sequenced, and the lack of alpha or paired-chain data limited which features could be detected. Specific HLA alleles were associated with about 17,000 TCR beta sequences at a false discovery rate of 0.05 in a later analysis. Cytomegalovirus status was reported to be diagnosed by the classifier with high specificity and sensitivity in both the original and validation cohorts. For the cohort, immune exposure information was limited to CMV serostatus. When HLA alleles, especially DR and DQ, strongly co-occurred, attributing TCR associations to individual alleles was difficult. Roughly uniform sequencing depth across donors was assumed in presence/absence analyses, although this assumption may not hold. In vitro tests confirmed that a few of the cytomegalovirus-associated TCR beta chains recognize cytomegalovirus antigens. In a later analysis, TCR association rates were found to vary across HLA loci, with the most associated TCRs seen for DRB1 alleles and the fewest for HLA-C alleles. In a later analysis, most CMV-associated TCR beta chains were found to appear HLA-restricted, with HLA associations seemingly driven largely by CMV exposure. In a later analysis, HLA-associated TCR beta chains showed more clonal expansion and lower generation probabilities than non-associated chains that were equally common. Because counts were too low, under 20 rarely observed V segments, including chromosome 9 orphons, were left out of the earlier analysis of some 600 of the donors. Most TCR sequences were observed very rarely across donors, whereas some public TCRs were present in many individuals. The sequencing pipeline was judged likely to have produced a cluster of highly shared sequence variants as a technical artifact. Some IMGT-functional V segments, including TRBV6-2 and TRBV6-3, could not be told apart with the 87-base-pair reads, so those segments were excluded.

The cohort consisted of 670 or so healthy bone marrow donors. Cohort members were all nominally healthy when sampled, although unrecorded immune exposures were likely present. The donor tested CMV seropositive, placing the donor among the approximately 290 seropositive members of the cohort. A peripheral blood sample was provided by each donor, and peripheral blood mononuclear cells were used for TCR beta sequencing. The Qiagen DNeasy Blood Extraction Kit was used to extract genomic DNA from the blood cell samples. This clone was observed a handful of times. The target of this receptor is not known. No base-level quality is on record; no much larger clone is a single base apart. At the junction V is shortened by 2 bases and J by 7 bases; bases outside the gene matches: 13. The CDR3 covers 17 residues, taking in both the cysteine and the phenylalanine. CDR3 DNA is the only sequence kept; it has 51 bases, read in frame from the first base. CDR1 and CDR2, per the germline V gene (reference sequence), are PRHDT and FYEKMQ.

Receptor amplification or capture employed the immunoSEQ multiplex PCR assay. A mixture of 60 forward primers for TCR Vbeta segments and 13 reverse primers for TCR Jbeta segments was used in the multiplex PCR. A multiplex PCR assay on genomic DNA amplified the CDR3 region of rearranged TCR beta genes. The amplified TCR beta libraries were sequenced on the Illumina HiSeq System as 87-base-pair reads. The authors' pipeline ran thus. A later analysis counted about 76 million unique TCR beta chains across the 670 or so repertoires, and some 12 million of these chains were shared by at least two donors. Raw reads were error-corrected and collapsed into unique sequences with a nearest-neighbor algorithm that merged closely related sequences to remove PCR and sequencing errors. To assign V, D and J gene segments, CDR3 sequences were aligned to IMGT reference sequences. Each retained sequence needed at least a six-nucleotide match to both a V gene segment and a J gene segment. A rearrangement counted as productive if the CDR3 had no stop codons and remained in frame with V and J, and every other rearrangement counted as non-productive. Following IMGT convention, CDR3 was defined as the stretch from the second conserved V-encoded cysteine to the conserved J-encoded phenylalanine. The earlier analysis of about 610 of the donors excluded any sequence lacking an unambiguous match to a single V gene segment. In an earlier analysis of a few hundred of the donors, V segments were called functional above 56.7% productive rearrangements and were called segregating when the between-donor standard deviation exceeded 5%. To diagnose cytomegalovirus status from the catalog of TCR beta chain sequences, a statistical classification framework was built. In a later analysis, TCR nucleotide sequences were compared against IMGT/GENE-DB human TR gene sequences so that V and J genes could be assigned. A later analysis assigned CDR3 sequences and most-parsimonious VDJ recombination scenarios with the TCRdist pipeline. A later analysis defined each TCR beta chain by its CDR3 amino acid sequence plus V-gene family, and excluded reads lacking a unique V-gene family. A later analysis removed 600 or so highly shared, low-generation-probability nucleotide sequences to deal with suspected cross-contamination and a sequencing artifact. A later analysis calculated a clonal expansion index for each public chain from normalized within-repertoire ranks of inferred template counts. A later analysis computed generation probabilities with a VDJ recombination model fitted to out-of-frame rearrangements, and checked the results against IGoR. Hypergeometric tests were used in a later analysis to score TCR-TCR, TCR-HLA and TCR-CMV co-occurrence, with a repertoire-size bias correction applied to the TCR pairs. False discovery rates were estimated in a later analysis by permuting HLA or CMV assignments 20 times. In a later analysis, co-occurring TCRs were grouped using DBSCAN, and TCRdist sequence similarity was added for clustering within HLA-allele-positive subsets. For co-occurrence clustering, repertoires with fewer than 30,000 or more than 120,000 public chains were excluded, along with roughly 5 repertoires with anomalous nucleotide sharing. Not all clones reach the TCRdb copy of this immuneACCESS table, which keeps in-frame sequences only. Checked studies attribute under half of the gap to unresolved V genes and leave the rest unexplained. V and J calls and clone size follow that table, whereas D and trimming were derived from the DNA. In all, the sample holds approximately 90,000 clones, and around 70% of those were seen once. The ten most abundant clones make up around 15% of the sample.

The TCR comes from a woman in her forties or fifties in good health and CMV-seropositive. The material sequenced was PBMCs. Here the chain combines TRBV13 and TRBJ2-1; TRBD2 matches 8 bases in the middle. The CDR3: CASSLKAMSGSRNEQFF. The DNA is TGTGCCAGCAGCTTAAAGGCTATGAGCGGGAGTCGAAATGAGCAGTTCTTC.